This TCR beta chain was captured by sequencing in a study of tumor-infiltrating lymphocytes in localized non-small cell lung cancer. This table comes from immunoSEQ multiplex PCR, and its TCRdb copy is limited to in-frame clones, with some not included. Among about 3,000 clones listed, approximately 48% were seen once. The CDR3 consists of 13 residues. The germline gives CDR1 LGHNA, CDR2 YSLEER. V lost 0 bases to trimming and J lost 10 bases, with 10 bases between them. On this clone: Other DNA sequences in this sample translate to the same CDR3.

This chain connects TRBV4-3 to TRBJ2-1; weak D call: TRBD2 (5 bases). The clonotype originates from a human donor with non-small cell lung cancer. Source material: uninvolved lung tissue not adjacent to the tumor. The CDR3 is CASSQELLDEQFF. In DNA form, the CDR3 reads TGCGCCAGCAGCCAAGAGCTACTAGACGAGCAGTTCTTC.